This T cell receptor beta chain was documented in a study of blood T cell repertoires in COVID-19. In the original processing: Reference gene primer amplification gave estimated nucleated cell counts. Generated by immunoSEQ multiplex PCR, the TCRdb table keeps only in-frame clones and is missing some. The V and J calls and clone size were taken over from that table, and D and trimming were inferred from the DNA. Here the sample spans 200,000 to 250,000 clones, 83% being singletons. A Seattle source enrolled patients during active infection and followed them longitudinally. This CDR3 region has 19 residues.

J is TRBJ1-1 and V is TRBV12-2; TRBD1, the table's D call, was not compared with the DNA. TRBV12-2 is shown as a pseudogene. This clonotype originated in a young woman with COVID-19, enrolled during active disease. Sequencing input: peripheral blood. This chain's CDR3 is CASRLRRSQGPPCNTEAFF. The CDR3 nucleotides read TGTGCAAGTCGCTTGCGTAGATCTCAGGGTCCCCCTTGTAACACTGAAGCTTTCTTT.